This TCR beta chain emerged from a study of T-cell reconstitution after alpha-beta-depleted transplantation in children. The length of the CDR3 is 14 residues. The V end was cut by 4 bases, the J end by 7 bases, with 15 bases between. The V gene's germline CDR1 is SGDLS and CDR2 YYNGEE. Unique molecular identifiers featured in how the TCRbeta library was prepared. TCRdb reprocessed the PCR reads with MiXCR, giving one entry per CDR3 protein. This table has approximately 400,000 distinct CDR3 sequences, approximately 11% appearing once. This clonotype was seen many times. This sequence was found in a human donor who donated a stem cell graft to a child with acute myeloid leukemia. The chain couples TRBV9 to TRBJ2-1; no firm D call. The sequenced sample was PBMCs from the stem cell graft donor, obtained from the stem cell graft. Written as DNA, the CDR3 is TGTGCCAGCAGCCTAGGAGCGATCCCAAATGAGCAGTTCTTC. It is translated as CASSLGAIPNEQFF.